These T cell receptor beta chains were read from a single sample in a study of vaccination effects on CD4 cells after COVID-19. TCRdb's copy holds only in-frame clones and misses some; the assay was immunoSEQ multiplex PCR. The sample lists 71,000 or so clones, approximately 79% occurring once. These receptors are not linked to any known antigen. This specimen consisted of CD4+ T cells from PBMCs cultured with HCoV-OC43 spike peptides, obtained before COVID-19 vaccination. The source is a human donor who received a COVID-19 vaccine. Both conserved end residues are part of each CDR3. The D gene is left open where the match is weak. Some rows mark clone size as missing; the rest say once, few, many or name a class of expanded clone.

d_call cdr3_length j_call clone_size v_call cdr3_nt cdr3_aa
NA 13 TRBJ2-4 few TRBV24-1 TGTGCCACCAGGGGAGAGGCCAAAAACATTCAGTACTTC CATRGEAKNIQYF
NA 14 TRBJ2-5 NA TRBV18 TGTGCCAGCTCACCAGGCGCCAGGGAGGAGACCCAGTACTTC CASSPGAREETQYF
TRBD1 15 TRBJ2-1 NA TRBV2 TGTGCCAGCAGTAAACAGGGGATCAGGGACAATGAGCAGTTCTTC CASSKQGIRDNEQFF
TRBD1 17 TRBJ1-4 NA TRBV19 TGTGCCAGTACCTCAGGGGGCAAGGGGGCGACTAATGAAAAACTGTTTTTT CASTSGGKGATNEKLFF
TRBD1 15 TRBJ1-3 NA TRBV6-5 TGTGCCAGCAGGGCAGGGACAGCCTCTGGAAACACCATATATTTT CASRAGTASGNTIYF
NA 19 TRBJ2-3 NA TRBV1 TGCACCAGCAGCCACGGGTCCCGGACTAGCGGGGGTGGGGCAGATACGCAGTATTTT CTSSHGSRTSGGGADTQYF
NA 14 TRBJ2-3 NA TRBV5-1 TGCGCCAGCAGCTCGAGACCTCCCACAGATACGCAGTATTTT CASSSRPPTDTQYF
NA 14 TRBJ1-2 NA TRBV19 TGTGCCAGTAGTAATGCAGCTGCGGTCTATGGCTACACCTTC CASSNAAAVYGYTF
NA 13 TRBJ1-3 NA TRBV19 TGTGCCAGTAATCAGGGACATCGGGACACCATATATTTT CASNQGHRDTIYF
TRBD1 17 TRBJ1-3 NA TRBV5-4 TGTGCCAGCAGCTTGGTGGACAGGATGAGCTCTGGAAACACCATATATTTT CASSLVDRMSSGNTIYF
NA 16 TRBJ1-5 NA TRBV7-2 TGTGCCAGCAGCTTGTTTAGCAGGGCGAGCAATCAGCCCCAGCATTTT CASSLFSRASNQPQHF
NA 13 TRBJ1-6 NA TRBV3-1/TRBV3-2 TGTGCCAGCAGCCAAGCGGGGAATTCACCCCTCCACTTT CASSQAGNSPLHF
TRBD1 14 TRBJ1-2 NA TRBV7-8 TGTGCCAGCAGCCGCCGGGACAGGACGTATGGCTACACCTTC CASSRRDRTYGYTF
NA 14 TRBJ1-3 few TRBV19 TGTGCCAGTAGTGGGAACTCGGTGGGCAACACCATATATTTT CASSGNSVGNTIYF
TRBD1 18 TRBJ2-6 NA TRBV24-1 TGTGCCACCAGTGATGCCGGGACAGGGGGCACTGGGGCCAACGTCCTGACTTTC CATSDAGTGGTGANVLTF
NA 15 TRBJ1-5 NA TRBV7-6 TGTGCCAGCAGCTTAGTCGCAGGGGGCAATCAGCCCCAGCATTTT CASSLVAGGNQPQHF
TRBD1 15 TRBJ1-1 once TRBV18 TGTGCCAGCTCCCCCGGGACAGGGGGGAGAACTGAAGCTTTCTTT CASSPGTGGRTEAFF
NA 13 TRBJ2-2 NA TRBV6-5 TGTGCCAGCTATTGGGCGAGCACCGGGGAGCTGTTTTTT CASYWASTGELFF
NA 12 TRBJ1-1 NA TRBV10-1 TGCGCCAGCAGGGGTGATGGCACTGAAGCTTTCTTT CASRGDGTEAFF
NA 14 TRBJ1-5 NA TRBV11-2 TGTGCCAGCAGCCCTCATAATGGCAATCAGCCCCAGCATTTT CASSPHNGNQPQHF
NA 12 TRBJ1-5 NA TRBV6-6 TGTGCCAGCAGCCCTAATGATCAGCCCCAGCATTTT CASSPNDQPQHF
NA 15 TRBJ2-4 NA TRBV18 TGTGCCAGCTCCCCGGGGGGGACAGTGAAAAACATTCAGTACTTC CASSPGGTVKNIQYF
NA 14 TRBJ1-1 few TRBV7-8 TGTGCCAGCAGTCCCAGGGACGCGAACACTGAAGCTTTCTTT CASSPRDANTEAFF
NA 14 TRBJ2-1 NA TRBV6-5 TGTGCCAGCGGCTCCGGTGGGGTTCCGAATGAGCAGTTCTTC CASGSGGVPNEQFF
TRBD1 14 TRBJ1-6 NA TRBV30 TGTGCCTGGAGTGTTGGGACAGTGAATTCACCCCTCCACTTT CAWSVGTVNSPLHF
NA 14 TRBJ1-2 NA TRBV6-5 TGTGCCAGCAGCCCATACCGACAGGCCGGTGGCTACACCTTC CASSPYRQAGGYTF
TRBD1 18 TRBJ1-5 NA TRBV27 TGTGCCAGCAGAGAAACCGGGACAGGGGCAAATAGCAATCAGCCCCAGCATTTT CASRETGTGANSNQPQHF
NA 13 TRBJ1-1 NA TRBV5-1 TGCGCCAGCAGCTTGGACATTGGCACTGAAGCTTTCTTT CASSLDIGTEAFF
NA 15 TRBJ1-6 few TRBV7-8 TGTGCCAGCAGCACAGACGGCTCCTATAATTCACCCCTCCACTTT CASSTDGSYNSPLHF
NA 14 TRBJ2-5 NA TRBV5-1 TGCGCCAGCAGCTTGGGAACAGTCCAAGAGACCCAGTACTTC CASSLGTVQETQYF
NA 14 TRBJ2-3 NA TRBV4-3 TGCGCCAGCAGCCACACCCAGAGCACAGATACGCAGTATTTT CASSHTQSTDTQYF
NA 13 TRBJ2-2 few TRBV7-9 TGTGCCAGCAGCAGGACAAACACCGGGGAGCTGTTTTTT CASSRTNTGELFF
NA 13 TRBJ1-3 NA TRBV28 TGTGCCAGCAGTTTCTATGGGGGAAACACCATATATTTT CASSFYGGNTIYF
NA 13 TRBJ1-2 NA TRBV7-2 TGTGCCAGCAGCTTAGGGGTGACCTATGGCTACACCTTC CASSLGVTYGYTF
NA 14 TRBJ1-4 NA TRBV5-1 TGCGCCAGCAGCTTGGCGGCAGTGGGGGAAAAACTGTTTTTT CASSLAAVGEKLFF
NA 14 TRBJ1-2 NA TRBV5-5 TGTGCCAGCAGCTTGAGGGGGTTAAACTATGGCTACACCTTC CASSLRGLNYGYTF
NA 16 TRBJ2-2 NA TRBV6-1 TGTGCCAGCAGTGAATCAACAGGGTCGAAAACCGGGGAGCTGTTTTTT CASSESTGSKTGELFF
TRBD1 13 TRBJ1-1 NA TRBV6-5 TGTGCCAGCAGCAGCTTAAGGGGGCGGGTAGCTTTCTTT CASSSLRGRVAFF
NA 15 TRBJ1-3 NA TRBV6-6 TGTGCCAGCAGCCCGGCGGACAGCTCTGGAAACACCATATATTTT CASSPADSSGNTIYF
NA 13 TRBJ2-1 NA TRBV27 TGTGCCAGCAGTAACAACAATTACAATGAGCAGTTCTTC CASSNNNYNEQFF
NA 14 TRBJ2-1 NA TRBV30 TGTGCCTGGAGTGATAGGACAGCCTACAATGAGCAGTTCTTC CAWSDRTAYNEQFF
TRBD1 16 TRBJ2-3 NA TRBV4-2 TGTGCCAGCAGCCAAGATGACAGGGGGCGAGGAGATACGCAGTATTTT CASSQDDRGRGDTQYF
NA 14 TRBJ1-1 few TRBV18 TGTGCCAGCTCACCACGTGAAGGGAACACTGAAGCTTTCTTT CASSPREGNTEAFF
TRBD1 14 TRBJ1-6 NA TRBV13 TGTGCCAGCAGCTTGAGCAGGGGGTATTCACCCCTCCACTTT CASSLSRGYSPLHF
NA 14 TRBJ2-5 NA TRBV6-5 TGTGCCAGCAGTTACTCGCCTTTCCAAGAGACCCAGTACTTC CASSYSPFQETQYF
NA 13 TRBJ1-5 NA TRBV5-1 TGCGCCAGCAGCTTGGACAGGAATCAGCCCCAGCATTTT CASSLDRNQPQHF
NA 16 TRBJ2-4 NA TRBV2 TGTGCCAGCAGCGGATCAGTGATGCAAGCCAAAAACATTCAGTACTTC CASSGSVMQAKNIQYF
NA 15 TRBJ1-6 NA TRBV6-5 TGTGCCAGCAGTTACGATGGAGCTAGTAGTTCACCCCTCCACTTT CASSYDGASSSPLHF
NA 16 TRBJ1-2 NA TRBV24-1 TGTGCCACCAGTGAGTCCCTTGGAGGACGGCCCTATGGCTACACCTTC CATSESLGGRPYGYTF
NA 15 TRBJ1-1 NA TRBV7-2 TGTGCCAGCAGCGCGGACAGTAAGTTGAACACTGAAGCTTTCTTT CASSADSKLNTEAFF
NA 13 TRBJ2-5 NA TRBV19 TGTGCCAGTAGTATGGGGGGTGGGGAGACCCAGTACTTC CASSMGGGETQYF
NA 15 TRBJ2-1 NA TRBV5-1 TGCGCCAGCAGCTTAGAACAGGTCTCCTACAATGAGCAGTTCTTC CASSLEQVSYNEQFF
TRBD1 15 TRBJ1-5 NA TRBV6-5 TGTGCCAGCAGTAAGGACAGGGCTAGCAATCAGCCCCAGCATTTT CASSKDRASNQPQHF
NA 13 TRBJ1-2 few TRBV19 TGTGCCAGTAGTTATCAGGGGCATTATGGCTACACCTTC CASSYQGHYGYTF